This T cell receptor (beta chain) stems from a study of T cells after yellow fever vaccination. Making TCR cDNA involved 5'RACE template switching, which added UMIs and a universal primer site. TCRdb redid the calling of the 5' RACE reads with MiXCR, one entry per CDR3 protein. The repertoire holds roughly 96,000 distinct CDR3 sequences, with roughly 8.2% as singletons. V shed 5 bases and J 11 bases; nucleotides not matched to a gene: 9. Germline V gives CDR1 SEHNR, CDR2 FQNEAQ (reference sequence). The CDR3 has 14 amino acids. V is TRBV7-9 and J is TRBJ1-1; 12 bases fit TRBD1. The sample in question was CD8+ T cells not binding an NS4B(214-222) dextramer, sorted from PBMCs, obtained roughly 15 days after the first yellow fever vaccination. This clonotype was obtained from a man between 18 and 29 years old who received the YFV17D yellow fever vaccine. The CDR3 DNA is TGTGCCAGCAGCCAGGGACAGGGGGCGCGTATGGCTTTCTTT. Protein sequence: CASSQGQGARMAFF. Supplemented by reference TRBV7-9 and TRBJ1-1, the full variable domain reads DTGVSQNPRHKITKRGQNVTFRCDPISEHNRLYWYRQTLGQGPEFLTYFQNEAQLEKSRLLSDRFSAERPKGSFSTLEIQRTEQGDSAMYLCASSQGQGARMAFFGQGTRLTVV.